This T cell receptor beta chain stems from a study of cytomegalovirus exposure and HLA in healthy donors. Study summary: The Caucasian-associated ancestry cluster contained approximately 81% of the approximately 430 genotyped donors.

13 Jbeta primers and 60 Vbeta primers were used for the PCR. TCRdb's table, derived via immunoSEQ multiplex PCR, lists solely in-frame clones and lacks some. The sample has 80,000 to 100,000 clones, and its top ten clones hold 0.58%. This CDR3 spans 20 amino acids. After removal of 3 bases from V and 0 bases from J, the junction contained 17 bases not matched to a gene. CDR1 SGHKS and CDR2 YYEKEE come from the germline V gene (reference sequence). The sequencing sample was made of PBMCs. This rearrangement joins TRBV5-5 to TRBJ2-3, with TRBD1 matching 9 bases. This receptor was identified in a man aged 45-60 years in good health and CMV-seronegative. CDR3 loop: CASSYRRDRAVVRSTDTQYF. The CDR3 nucleotides are TGTGCCAGCAGCTACCGCCGGGACAGGGCCGTCGTTCGGAGCACAGATACGCAGTATTTT.